This record concerns one TCR beta chain sequence. As yet, its antigen is unknown. TCRdb re-called the 5' RACE reads with MiXCR, one entry per CDR3 protein. The sample has around 550,000 distinct CDR3 sequences, roughly 21% seen once; the top ten hold 14%. V was cut by 2 bases and J by 5 bases, with 9 bases left in between. The CDR3 covers 13 residues. Germline V gene sequence: CDR1 MDHEN, CDR2 SYDVKM. This sample is drawn from a study of T cells after yellow fever vaccination. Study-wide results and caveats: Subsequent booster samples again held most clones from primary vaccination (approximately 95% CD4, approximately 86% CD8).

The sequences come from PBMCs, collected 15 days after the yellow fever booster vaccination. The gene calls are TRBV28 and TRBJ2-5; D possibly corresponds to TRBD1 (6 bases). This clonotype was sampled from a man between 25 and 39 years old who received the YFV17D yellow fever vaccine. CDR3 DNA sequence: TGTGCCAGCAGTTTACAGGGGCCCGAGACCCAGTACTTC. Protein: CASSLQGPETQYF.